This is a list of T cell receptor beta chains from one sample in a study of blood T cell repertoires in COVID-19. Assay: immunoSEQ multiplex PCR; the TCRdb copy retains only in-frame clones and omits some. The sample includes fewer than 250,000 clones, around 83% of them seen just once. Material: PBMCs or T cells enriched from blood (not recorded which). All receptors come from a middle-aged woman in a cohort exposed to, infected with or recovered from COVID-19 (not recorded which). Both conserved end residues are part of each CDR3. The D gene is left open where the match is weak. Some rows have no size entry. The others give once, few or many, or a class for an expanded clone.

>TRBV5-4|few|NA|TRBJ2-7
TGTGCCAGCAGCAAGACGGGACAACCTCTGGAGCAGTACTTC
CASSKTGQPLEQYF
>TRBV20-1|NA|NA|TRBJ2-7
TGCAGTGCTAGTGGGCAGGGTGGGACCTACGAGCAGTACTTC
CSASGQGGTYEQYF
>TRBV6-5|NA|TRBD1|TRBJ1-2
TGTGCCAGCAGGGGGCCCCGGACAGGGATTAGAGACTACACCTTC
CASRGPRTGIRDYTF
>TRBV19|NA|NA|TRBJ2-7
TGTGCCACTTCACCCCGACGGGACTACGAGCAGTACTTC
CATSPRRDYEQYF
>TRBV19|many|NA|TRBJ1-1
TGTGCCAGTCAAGACCCCGGGACAGAAGCTTTCTTT
CASQDPGTEAFF
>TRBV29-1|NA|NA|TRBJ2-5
TGCAGCGTTGAGCTCGGGGTTGGGGAGACCCAGTACTTC
CSVELGVGETQYF
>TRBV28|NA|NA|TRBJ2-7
TGTGCCAGCAGTTTATTGGGCCAGGGGATCATCGACGAGCAGTACTTC
CASSLLGQGIIDEQYF
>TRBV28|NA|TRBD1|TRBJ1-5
TGTGCCAGCAGTTTATTTGGGACAGGAGTTAGCAATCAGCCCCAGCATTTT
CASSLFGTGVSNQPQHF
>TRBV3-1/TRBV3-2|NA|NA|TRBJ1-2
TGTGCCAGCAGCCAAGAGGAGGGGTTTGGCTACACCTTC
CASSQEEGFGYTF
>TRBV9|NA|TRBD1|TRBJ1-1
TGTGCCAGCAGCGCCAACCCCGGGACAGGGAACACTGAAGCTTTCTTT
CASSANPGTGNTEAFF
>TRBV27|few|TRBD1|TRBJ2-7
TGTGCCAGCAGGGTGACAGGGGCCCCCTACGAGCAGTACTTC
CASRVTGAPYEQYF
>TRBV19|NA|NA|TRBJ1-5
TGTGCCAGTAGTACGAATCCAGACAGCCCGTACAATCAGCCCCAGCATTTT
CASSTNPDSPYNQPQHF
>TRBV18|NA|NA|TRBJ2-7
TGTGCCAGCTCACCCCCCGGCAGGGCCCGTCGGGACGAGCAGTACTTC
CASSPPGRARRDEQYF
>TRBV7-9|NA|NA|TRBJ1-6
TGTGCCAGCAGCTTAATAGGGGATGATTCACCCCTCCACTTT
CASSLIGDDSPLHF
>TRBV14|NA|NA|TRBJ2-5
TGTGCCAGCAGCCAAGATCGGGGGACAGTGGGGGAGACCCAGTACTTC
CASSQDRGTVGETQYF
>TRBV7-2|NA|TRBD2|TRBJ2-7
TGTGCCAGCAGCCTTGGACTAGCTCTTTACGAGCAGTACTTC
CASSLGLALYEQYF
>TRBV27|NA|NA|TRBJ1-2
TGTGCCAGCAGTTTCAGAGGGTATGGGAACTATGGCTACACCTTC
CASSFRGYGNYGYTF
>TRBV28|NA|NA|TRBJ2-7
TGTGCCAGCAGTTTACAGGGCCAGGGTGGGTACGAGCAGTACTTC
CASSLQGQGGYEQYF
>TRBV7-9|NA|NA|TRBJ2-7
TGTGCCAGCAGCTCTACCTCCGGGCGGGACGAGCAGTACTTC
CASSSTSGRDEQYF
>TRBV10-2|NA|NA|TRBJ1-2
TGCGCCAGCAGCGACTTCCCTAATCTGGACAGAGGGGATGGCTACACCTTC
CASSDFPNLDRGDGYTF
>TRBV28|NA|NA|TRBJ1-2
TGTGCCAGCAGTTTCCTGGACATATCTAACGGCTACACCTTC
CASSFLDISNGYTF
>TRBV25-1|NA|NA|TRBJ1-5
TGTGCCAGCAGTAAGGCAGGGTCCCAGCATTTT
CASSKAGSQHF
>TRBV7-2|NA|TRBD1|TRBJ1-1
TGTGCCAGCAGCTGGGGACAGGCGGGGACTGAAGCTTTCTTT
CASSWGQAGTEAFF
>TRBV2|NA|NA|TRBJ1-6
TGTGCCAGCGTCGCACACAGCTCCTATAATTCACCCCTCCACTTT
CASVAHSSYNSPLHF
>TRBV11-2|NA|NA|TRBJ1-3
TGTGCCAGCAGCTCCCCGAGGGGAGGGGGAGATGGAAACACCATATATTTT
CASSSPRGGGDGNTIYF
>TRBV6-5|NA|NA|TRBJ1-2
TGTGCCAGCAGGGATGATCTTAGCGATGGCTACACCTTC
CASRDDLSDGYTF
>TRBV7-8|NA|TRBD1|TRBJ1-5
TGTGCCAGCAGCCCCGGACAGGGGGCAGGGCAGCCCCAGCATTTT
CASSPGQGAGQPQHF
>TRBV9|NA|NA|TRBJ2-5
TGTGCCAGCAGCGTAGGAGGAGGGAACCTCTACCAAGAGACCCAGTACTTC
CASSVGGGNLYQETQYF
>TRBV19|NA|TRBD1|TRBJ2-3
TGTGCCAGTAGTTCACCCGGGACAGGGCTGGTAGATACGCAGTATTTT
CASSSPGTGLVDTQYF
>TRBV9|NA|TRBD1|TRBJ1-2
TGTGCCAGCAGCGAGACAGGGTATGGCTACACCTTC
CASSETGYGYTF
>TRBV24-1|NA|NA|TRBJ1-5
TGTGCCACCAGTGATGCCAGTCCCAATCAGCCCCAGCATTTT
CATSDASPNQPQHF
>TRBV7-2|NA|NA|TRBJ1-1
TGTGCCAGCAGCCCGGACAGCGGGGGGTTGAACACTGAAGCTTTCTTT
CASSPDSGGLNTEAFF
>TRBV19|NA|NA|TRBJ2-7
TGTGCCAGTAGTACTCGACAGGAGTGGGAGCAGTACTTC
CASSTRQEWEQYF
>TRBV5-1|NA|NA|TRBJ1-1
TGCGCCAGCAGCCCACAGGCTGAGAACACTGAAGCTTTCTTT
CASSPQAENTEAFF
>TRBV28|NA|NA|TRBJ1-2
TGTGCCAGCATCTCGGGGGGGCAGCATAGCTATGGCTACACCTTC
CASISGGQHSYGYTF
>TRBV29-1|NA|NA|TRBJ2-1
TGCAGCGTTGAAAGGAGATCGGGTGAGCAGTTCTTC
CSVERRSGEQFF
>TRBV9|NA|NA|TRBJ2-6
TGTGCCAGCAGCCCCCTGGGGGGGGGCTTACCTGGGGCCAACGTCCTGACTTTC
CASSPLGGGLPGANVLTF
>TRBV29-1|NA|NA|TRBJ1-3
TGCAGCGTGGGAGAAGGACAGTCTTCTGGAAACACCATATATTTT
CSVGEGQSSGNTIYF
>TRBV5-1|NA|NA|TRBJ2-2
TGCGCCAGCAGCTCCCGACCAGGGGACCATGGGACCGGGGAGCTGTTTTTT
CASSSRPGDHGTGELFF
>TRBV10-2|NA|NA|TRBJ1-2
TGCGCCAGCAGGGAGGGGCAGGGATCCGGCTACACCTTC
CASREGQGSGYTF
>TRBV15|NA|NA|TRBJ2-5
TGTGCCACCAGCGGAGGGAGGAGGGAGTCGGAGACCCAGTACTTC
CATSGGRRESETQYF
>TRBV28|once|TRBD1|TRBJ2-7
TGTGCCAGCAGTTTGATGCCGGGACAGAGCTCCTACGAGCAGTACTTC
CASSLMPGQSSYEQYF
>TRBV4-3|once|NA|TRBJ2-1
TGCGCCAGCAGCCAACAGGGCAATGAGCAGTTCTTC
CASSQQGNEQFF
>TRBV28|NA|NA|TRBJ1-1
TGTGCCAGCAGCTCCCTCGGGGAGGGCACTGAAGCTTTCTTT
CASSSLGEGTEAFF
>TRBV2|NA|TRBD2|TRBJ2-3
TGTGCCAGTACTAGCGGCAATACGCAGTATTTT
CASTSGNTQYF
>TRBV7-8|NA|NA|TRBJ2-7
TGTGCCAGCAGCTTAGACCTCAGGGACTACGAGCAGTACTTC
CASSLDLRDYEQYF
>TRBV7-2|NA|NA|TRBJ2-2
TGTGCCAGCAGCTTAGATATCGGGGAGCTGTTTTTT
CASSLDIGELFF
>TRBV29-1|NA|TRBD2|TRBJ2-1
TGCAGCGTTGACCGGACTAGCGGGAGGGCCGAAGAGCAGTTCTTC
CSVDRTSGRAEEQFF
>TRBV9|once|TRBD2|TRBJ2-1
TGTGCCAGCAGCAAAATATGGTGGGAGCGGGGGGACTACAATGAGCAGTTCTTC
CASSKIWWERGDYNEQFF
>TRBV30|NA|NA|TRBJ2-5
TGTGCCTGGAGTGGGGGAGAGCAAGAGACCCAGTACTTC
CAWSGGEQETQYF
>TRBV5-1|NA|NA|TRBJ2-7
TGCGCCAGCAGCTTGGTTAGTTACGAGCAGTACTTC
CASSLVSYEQYF
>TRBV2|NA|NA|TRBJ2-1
TGTGCCAGCAGTGGAGAGAGGACCTACAATGAGCAGTTCTTC
CASSGERTYNEQFF
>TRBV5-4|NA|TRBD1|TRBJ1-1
TGTGCCAGCAGCTTCCGGGACAGAGTTACTGAAGCTTTCTTT
CASSFRDRVTEAFF
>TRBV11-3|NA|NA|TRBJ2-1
TGTGCCAGCAGCTTCCTAGGGAGCAGTGAGCAGTTCTTC
CASSFLGSSEQFF
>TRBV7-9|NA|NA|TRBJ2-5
TGTGCCAGCAGCTTAGGGGCTTTCGCCCAGTACTTC
CASSLGAFAQYF
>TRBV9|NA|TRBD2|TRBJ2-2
TGTGCCAGCAGCCTGGACGGGGGGGGCACCGGGGAGCTGTTTTTT
CASSLDGGGTGELFF
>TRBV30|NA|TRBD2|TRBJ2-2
TGTGCCTGGATGGGGGTACCAGCGGGGGCGAACACCGGGGAGCTGTTTTTT
CAWMGVPAGANTGELFF